This T cell receptor beta chain was obtained from a study of T-cell reconstitution after alpha-beta-depleted transplantation in children. Library preparation (for TCRbeta) was performed with unique molecular identifiers. TCRdb used MiXCR to reprocess the PCR reads, holding one entry per CDR3 protein. The sample has 200,000 to 250,000 distinct CDR3 sequences; 9.7% are singletons. The CDR3 length is 17 residues. V lost 8 bases to trimming and J lost 0 bases; unmatched junction nucleotides: 13. CDR1 is LGHNA and CDR2 is YNFKEQ in the germline V gene. The chain recombines TRBV4-2 with TRBJ1-3, with 7 bases fitting TRBD1. This clonotype originated in a human donor who donated a stem cell graft to a child with SCID. Sequencing was performed on PBMCs from the stem cell graft donor, taken from the stem cell graft. The CDR3: CASGAPTGTVSGNTIYF. The CDR3 DNA is TGTGCCAGCGGAGCCCCGACCGGGACAGTCTCTGGAAACACCATATATTTT.